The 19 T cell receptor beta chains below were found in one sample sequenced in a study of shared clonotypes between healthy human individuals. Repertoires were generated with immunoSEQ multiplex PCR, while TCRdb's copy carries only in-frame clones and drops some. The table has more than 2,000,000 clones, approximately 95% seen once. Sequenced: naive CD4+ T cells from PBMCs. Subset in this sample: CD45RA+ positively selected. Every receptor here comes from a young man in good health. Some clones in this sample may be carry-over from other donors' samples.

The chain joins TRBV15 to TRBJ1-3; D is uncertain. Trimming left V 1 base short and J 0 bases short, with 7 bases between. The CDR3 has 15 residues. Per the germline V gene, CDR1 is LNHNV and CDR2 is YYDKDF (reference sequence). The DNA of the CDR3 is TGTGCCACCAGCAGAGTCCGGAGCTCTGGAAACACCATATATTTT. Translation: CATSRVRSSGNTIYF.

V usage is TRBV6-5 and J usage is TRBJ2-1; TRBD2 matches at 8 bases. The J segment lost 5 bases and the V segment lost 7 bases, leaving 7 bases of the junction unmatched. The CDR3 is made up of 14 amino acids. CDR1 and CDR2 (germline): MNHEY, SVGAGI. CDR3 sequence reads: CASNLAGRNNEQFF. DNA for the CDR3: TGTGCCAGCAATTTAGCGGGACGAAACAATGAGCAGTTCTTC.

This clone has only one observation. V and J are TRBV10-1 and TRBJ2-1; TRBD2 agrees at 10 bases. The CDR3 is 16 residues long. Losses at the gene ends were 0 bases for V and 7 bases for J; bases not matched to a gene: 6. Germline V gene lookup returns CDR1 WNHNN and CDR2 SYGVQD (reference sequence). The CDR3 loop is CASSESRTSGLNEQFF. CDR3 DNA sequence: TGCGCCAGCAGTGAGTCAAGGACTAGCGGCTTGAATGAGCAGTTCTTC.

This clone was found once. The CDR3 region has the DNA TGTGCTAGTGGTTTAGAGGGGGGCAGTGGGGCTTTCTTT. It encodes CASGLEGGSGAFF. The rearrangement links TRBV12-5 to TRBJ1-1; D might be TRBD1 (6 bases). The V gene lost 3 bases and the J gene lost 11 bases, with 16 bases spanning the gap. Germline V gene sequence: CDR1 LGHNT, CDR2 FRNRAP. CDR3 size: 13 residues. Variable domain in full (rest from reference TRBV12-5 and TRBJ1-1): DARVTQTPRHKVTEMGQEVTMRCQPILGHNTVFWYRQTMMQGLELLAYFRNRAPLDDSGMPKDRFSAEMPDATLATLKIQPSEPRDSAVYFCASGLEGGSGAFFGQGTRLTVV.

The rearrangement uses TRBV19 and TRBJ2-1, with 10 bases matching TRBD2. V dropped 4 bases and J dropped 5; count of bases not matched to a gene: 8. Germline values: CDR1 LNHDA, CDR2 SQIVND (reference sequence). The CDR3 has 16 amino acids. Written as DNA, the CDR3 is TGTGCCAGTAGTAAAGGGGCACTAGCGGGAAACAATGAGCAGTTCTTC. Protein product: CASSKGALAGNNEQFF.

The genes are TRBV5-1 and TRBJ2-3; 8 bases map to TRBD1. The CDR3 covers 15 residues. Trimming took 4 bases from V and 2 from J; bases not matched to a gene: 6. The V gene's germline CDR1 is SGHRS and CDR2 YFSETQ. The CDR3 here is CASSPIQGDTDTQYF. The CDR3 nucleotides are TGCGCCAGCAGCCCGATACAGGGGGACACAGATACGCAGTATTTT.

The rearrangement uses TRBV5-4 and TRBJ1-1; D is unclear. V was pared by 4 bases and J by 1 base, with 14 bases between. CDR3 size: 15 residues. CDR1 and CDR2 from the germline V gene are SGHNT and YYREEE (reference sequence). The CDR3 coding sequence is TGTGCCAGCAGCCTACCCCTACTTTCGAACACTGAAGCTTTCTTT. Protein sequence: CASSLPLLSNTEAFF.

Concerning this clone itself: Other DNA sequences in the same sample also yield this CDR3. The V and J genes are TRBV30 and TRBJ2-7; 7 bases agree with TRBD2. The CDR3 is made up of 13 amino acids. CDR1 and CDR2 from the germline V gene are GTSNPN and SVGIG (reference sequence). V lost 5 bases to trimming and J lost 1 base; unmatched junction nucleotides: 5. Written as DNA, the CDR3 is TGTGCCTGGGGGAGGGGTAGTTCCTACGAGCAGTACTTC. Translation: CAWGRGSSYEQYF.

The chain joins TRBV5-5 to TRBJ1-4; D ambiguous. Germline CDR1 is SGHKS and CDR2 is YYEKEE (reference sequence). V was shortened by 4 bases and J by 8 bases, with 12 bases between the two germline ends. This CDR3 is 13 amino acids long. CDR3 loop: CASSLLGREKLFF. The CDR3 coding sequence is TGTGCCAGCAGCCTGCTCGGGAGAGAAAAACTGTTTTTT.

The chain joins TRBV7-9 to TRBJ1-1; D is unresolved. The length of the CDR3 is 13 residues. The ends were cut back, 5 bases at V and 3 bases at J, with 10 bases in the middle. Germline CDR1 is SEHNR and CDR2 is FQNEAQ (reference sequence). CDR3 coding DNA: TGTGCCAGCAGCGTGGCCGTCGACACTGAAGCTTTCTTT. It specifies CASSVAVDTEAFF.

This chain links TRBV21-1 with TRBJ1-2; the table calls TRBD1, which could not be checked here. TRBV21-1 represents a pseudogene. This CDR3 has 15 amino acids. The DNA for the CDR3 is TGTGCCAGCAGCAAGACCGGGACAGGCAACTATGGCTACACCTTC. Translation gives CASSKTGTGNYGYTF.

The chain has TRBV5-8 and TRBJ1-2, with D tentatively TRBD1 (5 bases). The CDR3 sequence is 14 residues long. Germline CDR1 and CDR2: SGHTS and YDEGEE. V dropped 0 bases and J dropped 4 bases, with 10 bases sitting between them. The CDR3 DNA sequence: TGTGCCAGCAGCTTGGTGACCGGGACCTATGGCTACACCTTC. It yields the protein CASSLVTGTYGYTF. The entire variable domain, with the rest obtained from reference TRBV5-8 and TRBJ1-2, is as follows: EAGVTQSPTHLIKTRGQQATLRCSPISGHTSVYWYQQALGLGLQFLLWYDEGEERNRGNFPPRFSGRQFPNYSSELNVNALELEDSALYLCASSLVTGTYGYTFGSGTRLTVV.

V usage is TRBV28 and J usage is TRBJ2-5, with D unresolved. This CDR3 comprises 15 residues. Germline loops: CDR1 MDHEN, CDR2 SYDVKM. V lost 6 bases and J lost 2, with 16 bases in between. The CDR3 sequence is CASSSPALTQETQYF. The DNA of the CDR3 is TGTGCCAGCAGCTCCCCCGCGCTGACACAAGAGACCCAGTACTTC.

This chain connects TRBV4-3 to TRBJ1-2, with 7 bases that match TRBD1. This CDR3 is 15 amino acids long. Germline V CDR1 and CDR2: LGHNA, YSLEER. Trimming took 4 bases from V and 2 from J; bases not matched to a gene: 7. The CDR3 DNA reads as TGCGCCAGCAGCCGGTCGACAGGGCTCAACTATGGCTACACCTTC. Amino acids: CASSRSTGLNYGYTF.

The CDR3: CASSSPPGGEQFF. CDR3 coding DNA: TGTGCCAGCAGCTCGCCGCCGGGTGGTGAGCAGTTCTTC. V usage is TRBV7-2 and J usage is TRBJ2-1; no reliable D call. The length of the CDR3 is 13 residues. Germline V gene sequence: CDR1 SGHTA, CDR2 FQGNSA. V was clipped by 4 bases and J by 9 bases, with 13 bases between them.

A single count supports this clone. This chain's CDR3 is CASSLEAGGDNPQYF. In DNA form, the CDR3 reads TGTGCCAGCAGCTTAGAAGCGGGAGGGGACAACCCGCAGTATTTT. The chain employs TRBV7-3 and TRBJ2-3, with 10 bases identical to TRBD2. Germline V gene data show CDR1 as SGHTA and CDR2 as FQGTGA. This CDR3 contains 15 residues. Losses at the gene ends were 2 bases for V and 10 bases for J; bases not matched to a gene: 9.

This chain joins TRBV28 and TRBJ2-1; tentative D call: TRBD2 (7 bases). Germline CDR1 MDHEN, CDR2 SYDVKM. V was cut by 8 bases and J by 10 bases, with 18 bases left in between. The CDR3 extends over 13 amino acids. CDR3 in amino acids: CASCKGGDSEQFF. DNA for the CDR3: TGTGCCAGCTGTAAAGGGGGGGACTCGGAGCAGTTCTTC.

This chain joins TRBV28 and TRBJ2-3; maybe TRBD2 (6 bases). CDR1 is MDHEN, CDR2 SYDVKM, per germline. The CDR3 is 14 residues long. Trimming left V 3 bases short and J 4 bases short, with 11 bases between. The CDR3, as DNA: TGTGCCAGCAGTTTCTCGGCTAGCGCAGATACGCAGTATTTT. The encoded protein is CASSFSASADTQYF.

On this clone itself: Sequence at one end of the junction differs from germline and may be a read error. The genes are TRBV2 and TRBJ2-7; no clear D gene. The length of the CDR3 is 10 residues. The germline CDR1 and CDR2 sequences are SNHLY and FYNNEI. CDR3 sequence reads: CASSEVGVRF. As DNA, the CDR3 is TGTGCCAGCAGTGAAGTGGGTGTTCGTTTC.